The 13 T cell receptor beta chains below all came from one sample that was sequenced in a study of blood T cell repertoires in COVID-19. Produced via immunoSEQ multiplex PCR; TCRdb's table is partial and in-frame only. Among a few hundred thousand clones, 75% to 85% were seen once, and the ten largest hold over 2%. What was sequenced was peripheral blood. These receptors were obtained from a man aged 35-49 years who had recovered from COVID-19.

The rearrangement uses TRBV19 and TRBJ2-2; D call uncertain. Germline CDR1 is LNHDA and CDR2 is SQIVND (reference sequence). The CDR3 has 14 residues. Trimming removed 7 bases at V and 0 bases at J, with 9 bases between. The DNA of the CDR3 is TGTGCCAGTATCCCGGGTACGAACACCGGGGAGCTGTTTTTT. Amino acids: CASIPGTNTGELFF.

The chain combines TRBV12-3 or TRBV12-4 with TRBJ1-6, with D hard to call. The CDR3 is made up of 13 amino acids. Trimming cost V 6 bases and J 7 bases, with 10 bases left between them. The chain's CDR3 is CASSQDSNSPLHF. The CDR3 region has the DNA TGTGCCAGCAGCCAGGACTCAAATTCACCCCTCCACTTT.

This clone has more than one count but fewer than ten. The rearrangement uses TRBV4-3 and TRBJ1-1; D remains unclear. The CDR3 length is 14 residues. The V gene's germline CDR1 is LGHNA and CDR2 YSLEER. V was pared by 6 bases and J by 10 bases, with 21 bases between. CDR3 coding DNA: TGCGCCAGCAGGCCTACCACGTACCTGCCGGGAGCTTTCTTT. This translates into CASRPTTYLPGAFF.

V gene TRBV7-9 combines with J gene TRBJ2-1; TRBD2 matches 7 bases. There are 13 residues in the CDR3. V lost 2 bases, J lost 10 bases, and 5 bases stayed unmatched. Germline loops: CDR1 SEHNR, CDR2 FQNEAQ (reference sequence). Here the CDR3 reads CASSLRRGVEQFF. CDR3 sequence (DNA): TGTGCCAGCAGCTTACGCCGGGGGGTGGAGCAGTTCTTC.

The chain couples TRBV19 to TRBJ1-2, with D tentatively TRBD1 (6 bases). Trimming left V 6 bases short and J 3 bases short, with 11 bases between. This CDR3 is built from 13 residues. Per germline, CDR1 LNHDA and CDR2 SQIVND (reference sequence). The CDR3 nucleotides are TGTGCCAGTAGGAACAGGGTAGACTATGGCTACACCTTC. As protein: CASRNRVDYGYTF.

This clone was detected ten times or more. The chain combines TRBV19 with TRBJ2-3, with 8 bases aligning to TRBD2. V shed 7 bases, J shed 1 base, and the junction held 13 bases outside the gene matches. The CDR3 spans 17 residues. The germline gives CDR1 LNHDA, CDR2 SQIVND (reference sequence). CDR3 nucleotides: TGTGCCAGTACCAAGATAAGGGCGGGGGGTCGCACAGATACGCAGTATTTT. Translation: CASTKIRAGGRTDTQYF.

This chain connects TRBV30 to TRBJ1-2, with a tentative D call TRBD1 (5 bases). Per germline, CDR1 GTSNPN and CDR2 SVGIG (reference sequence). Trimming stripped 2 bases from V and 7 bases from J, with 17 bases between. The CDR3 runs 14 residues. The CDR3 coding sequence is TGTGCCTGGAGTAATGGGCAGGGCAGGTCTGGCTACACCTTC. Protein sequence: CAWSNGQGRSGYTF.

This chain connects TRBV7-9 to TRBJ2-1, with D possibly being TRBD2 (6 bases). CDR1 and CDR2 (germline): SEHNR, FQNEAQ (reference sequence). The CDR3 spans 15 residues. The germline V and J ends were trimmed by 2 bases and 10 bases, with 18 bases remaining between them. Here the CDR3 reads CASSLPGRGMLEQFF. In DNA, the CDR3 is TGTGCCAGCAGCTTACCGGGACGGGGGATGCTCGAGCAGTTCTTC. The full variable domain, its missing parts supplied by reference TRBV7-9 and TRBJ2-1, is DTGVSQNPRHKITKRGQNVTFRCDPISEHNRLYWYRQTLGQGPEFLTYFQNEAQLEKSRLLSDRFSAERPKGSFSTLEIQRTEQGDSAMYLCASSLPGRGMLEQFFGPGTRLTVL.

The genes are TRBV7-6 and TRBJ2-5; TRBD1 aligns across 8 bases. The CDR3 spans 17 residues. CDR1 and CDR2 from the germline V gene are SGHVS and FNYEAQ. The V segment lost 4 bases and the J segment 5 bases; nucleotides outside the gene matches: 15. This CDR3 is CASSWNRQTGAYETQYF. CDR3 DNA sequence: TGTGCCAGCAGCTGGAACCGACAGACAGGGGCTTATGAGACCCAGTACTTC.

This chain joins TRBV10-3 and TRBJ1-2; D might be TRBD1 (5 bases). V lost 2 bases and J 4 bases, leaving 11 bases between the germline ends. CDR1 and CDR2 from the germline V gene are ENHRY and SYGVKD. CDR3 length equals 14 residues. CDR3 in DNA: TGTGCCATCAGTGAGCAACCGACAGTCTATGGCTACACCTTC. Its translation: CAISEQPTVYGYTF.

V is TRBV5-4 and J is TRBJ2-7; 8 bases match TRBD1. Trimming at V came to 4 bases and at J to 5 bases, leaving 8 bases not matched to a gene. The germline CDR1 and CDR2 sequences are SGHNT and YYREEE (reference sequence). The CDR3 sequence is 14 residues long. Here the CDR3 DNA reads TGTGCCAGCAGCCTGCCGACAGGGGACCACGAGCAGTACTTC. It translates to CASSLPTGDHEQYF.

Here the CDR3 reads CSASPQTGDYGYTF. Written as DNA, the CDR3 is TGCAGTGCTAGTCCCCAGACAGGGGACTATGGCTACACCTTC. The V call is TRBV20-1, the J call TRBJ1-2; 8 bases map to TRBD1. The CDR3 totals 14 residues. Looked up from germline, CDR1 is DFQATT and CDR2 is SNEGSKA (reference sequence). Unmatched junction bases numbered 6, after V lost 3 bases and J lost 3 bases.

Comment on this clone: The sample contains more than one DNA sequence encoding this CDR3. The chain combines TRBV27 with TRBJ2-7, with 9 nucleotides matching TRBD1. V gave up 6 bases and J gave up 6 bases; unmatched junction bases: 15. This CDR3 region has 16 residues. Per germline, CDR1 MNHEY and CDR2 SMNVEV (reference sequence). CDR3 nucleotide sequence: TGTGCCAGCAGGATTCTGGCCGGGACAGGGAAAGGCGAGCAGTACTTC. Protein sequence: CASRILAGTGKGEQYF.